This entry lists 17 T cell receptor beta chains sequenced from one sample in a study of T cells in Graves' hyperthyroidism and ophthalmopathy. Amplification of TCR beta CDR3 regions was performed using RNA transcripts as template. The TCR CDR3 was amplified in a first-round RT-PCR using the HTBI primer set. One entry per CDR3 protein results from TCRdb running MiXCR on the multiplex PCR reads. The sample includes roughly 750,000 distinct CDR3 sequences, approximately 16% of them seen just once. Sequenced material: blood. The receptors stem from a young man with Graves' hyperthyroidism.

This clonotype showed up just a few times. The chain joins TRBV4-1 to TRBJ2-5; D possibly uses TRBD1 or TRBD2 (5 bases each). The CDR3 is 13 amino acids. V lost 4 bases and J 12 bases, leaving 18 bases between the germline ends. Germline assignment: CDR1 MGHRA and CDR2 YSYEKL. Written as DNA, the CDR3 is TGCGCCAGCAGCCCCCCGGGGCCTTCGCGAAAGTACTTC. As protein: CASSPPGPSRKYF.

The chain recombines TRBV27 with TRBJ2-7; 7 bases fit TRBD1. This CDR3 region has 13 residues. V shed 6 bases and J 5 bases; nucleotides not matched to a gene: 7. CDR1 is MNHEY, CDR2 SMNVEV, per germline (reference sequence). CDR3 coding DNA: TGTGCCAGCAGCTTCACAGGGGTCGACGAGCAGTACTTC. It is translated as CASSFTGVDEQYF.

This clonotype was observed a handful of times. The chain links TRBV5-4 to TRBJ2-3; possible D gene TRBD2, 6 bases. Looked up from germline, CDR1 is SGHNT and CDR2 is YYREEE (reference sequence). The CDR3 consists of 12 residues. V lost 4 bases to trimming and J lost 11 bases, with 14 bases between them. The CDR3 loop is CASSPPGGGQYF. The CDR3 DNA sequence: TGTGCCAGCAGCCCCCCCGGGGGTGGGCAGTATTTT.

The CDR3 DNA reads TGCGCCAGCAGCCAAGATGGGCGGGGTAAACTGTTTTTT. Amino acid sequence: CASSQDGRGKLFF. The V and J genes are TRBV4-1 and TRBJ1-4; D unresolved. Germline lookup yields CDR1 MGHRA and CDR2 YSYEKL. The CDR3 is 13 residues long. The V end was cut by 0 bases, the J end by 11 bases, with 10 bases between.

This clonotype came up many times. The genes are TRBV7-9 and TRBJ2-1, with 7 bases identical to TRBD1. Germline V gene sequence: CDR1 SEHNR, CDR2 FQNEAQ (reference sequence). V dropped 3 bases and J dropped 12; count of bases not matched to a gene: 8. The CDR3 contains 13 residues. The chain's CDR3 is CASSFTPGQVQFF. In DNA form, the CDR3 reads TGTGCCAGCAGCTTCACCCCCGGACAGGTGCAGTTCTTC.

The sample holds many counts of this clonotype. The CDR3 nucleotides are TGTGCCAGCAGCTTAGCTGGACTAGCGGCCCTGAGCCCCTACAATGAGCAGTTCTTC. It codes for CASSLAGLAALSPYNEQFF. The chain employs TRBV13 and TRBJ2-1, with 10 bases that match TRBD2. Trimming cost V 1 base and J 2 bases; bases outside gene matches: 11. The CDR3 runs 19 residues. Germline lookup yields CDR1 PRHDT and CDR2 FYEKMQ (reference sequence).

This clonotype was counted a few times. The V call is TRBV25-1, the J call TRBJ2-3; 15 bases map to TRBD2. V gave up 1 base and J gave up 5 bases; unmatched junction bases: 4. The CDR3 length is 17 residues. The germline V gene has CDR1 MGHDK and CDR2 SYGVNS. The CDR3 region is CASSESGLAGGRDTQYF. The CDR3 DNA is TGTGCCAGCAGTGAATCTGGACTAGCGGGAGGGCGAGATACGCAGTATTTT.

In its sample, this clonotype was seen many times. The chain uses TRBV18 and TRBJ2-2; the D gene is possibly TRBD2 (5 bases). Germline V gene sequence: CDR1 KGHSH, CDR2 LQKENI. V was shortened by 8 bases and J by 1 base, with 14 bases between the two germline ends. The CDR3 has 15 amino acids. The CDR3 coding sequence is TGTGCCAGCCCCCTGGAGGCGCTGAACACCGGGGAGCTGTTTTTT. Translated: CASPLEALNTGELFF. Full variable domain (remainder filled in from reference TRBV18 and TRBJ2-2): NAGVMQNPRHLVRRRGQEARLRCSPMKGHSHVYWYRQLPEEGLKFMVYLQKENIIDESGMPKERFSAEFPKEGPSILRIQQVVRGDSAAYFCASPLEALNTGELFFGEGSRLTVL.

This clonotype was counted a few times. The V call is TRBV5-1, the J call TRBJ2-5; D gene uncertain. The V end lost 2 bases, the J end lost 1 base, and 12 bases lay between the germline ends. The germline V gene encodes CDR1 SGHRS and CDR2 YFSETQ. The CDR3 is 15 amino acids. The CDR3 DNA follows: TGCGCCAGCAGCTTCGCGTCCTCCTTCCAAGAGACCCAGTACTTC. This gives the protein CASSFASSFQETQYF.

V gene TRBV12-3 or TRBV12-4 combines with J gene TRBJ1-4; D is unclear. V was shortened by 6 bases and J by 0 bases, with 8 bases between the two germline ends. The CDR3 covers 14 residues. CDR3: CASSRVATNEKLFF. The DNA of the CDR3 is TGTGCCAGCAGCCGGGTTGCAACTAATGAAAAACTGTTTTTT.

This clonotype was observed many times. V and J are TRBV28 and TRBJ2-7; 9 bases agree with TRBD1. Trimming at V came to 5 bases and at J to 4 bases, leaving 6 bases not matched to a gene. From germline, CDR1 is MDHEN and CDR2 SYDVKM. This CDR3 has 14 residues. As DNA, the CDR3 is TGTGCCAGCAGTCGGACAGGGGCAATATACGAGCAGTACTTC. Translated, it gives CASSRTGAIYEQYF.

This clonotype showed up just a few times. The V gene is TRBV20-1, the J gene TRBJ1-6, with D perhaps TRBD1 (5 bases). Trimming removed 6 bases at V and 7 bases at J, with 16 bases between. The germline V gene has CDR1 DFQATT and CDR2 SNEGSKA (reference sequence). The CDR3 spans 14 residues. CDR3 residues: CSARRGGGNSPLHF. CDR3 nucleotide sequence: TGCAGTGCCCGCCGTGGGGGGGGGAATTCACCCCTCCACTTT.

There are a few counts of this clonotype. The rearrangement uses TRBV12-3 or TRBV12-4 and TRBJ1-3, with D uncertain. V was trimmed by 3 bases and J by 0 bases, leaving 12 bases between them. The CDR3 extends over 16 amino acids. This chain's CDR3 is CASSLYTPSSGNTIYF. CDR3 in DNA: TGTGCCAGCAGTTTGTATACACCGAGCTCTGGAAACACCATATATTTT.

This clonotype has more than one count but fewer than ten. This sequence joins TRBV4-2 and TRBJ1-4; D not resolved. Trimming pared 0 bases from V and 7 bases from J, leaving 12 bases between. Germline values: CDR1 LGHNA, CDR2 YNFKEQ. The CDR3 is 15 amino acids. CDR3 DNA: TGTGCCAGCAGCCAAGATATCGGCCCTACTGAAAAACTGTTTTTT. It is translated as CASSQDIGPTEKLFF.

The table lists this clonotype with many counts. The rearrangement uses TRBV6-5 and TRBJ2-2, with D possibly being TRBD2 (6 bases). This CDR3 spans 15 amino acids. V was cut by 3 bases and J by 8 bases, with 16 bases left in between. From germline, CDR1 is MNHEY and CDR2 SVGAGI. CDR3 bases: TGTGCCAGCAGTTATGATGGCGCGGGAAGGGGGGAGCTGTTTTTT. As protein: CASSYDGAGRGELFF.

In its sample, this clonotype was seen a few times. As DNA, the CDR3 is TGCAGTGCTAGAGAAATACCAAAGAACACTGAAGCTTTCTTT. It yields the protein CSAREIPKNTEAFF. The rearrangement links TRBV20-1 to TRBJ1-1, with D unclear. This CDR3 comprises 14 residues. CDR1 and CDR2 (germline): DFQATT, SNEGSKA (reference sequence). Trimming removed 0 bases at V and 1 base at J, with 9 bases between.

This clonotype was seen at least ten times. CDR3 coding DNA: TGTGCCGTAACGTATAGTAAAGGACTAGCGCCCCTGGATACGCAGTATTTT. Its translation is CAVTYSKGLAPLDTQYF. This chain uses TRBV7-9 with TRBJ2-3; 9 nucleotides match TRBD2. From germline, CDR1 is SEHNR and CDR2 FQNEAQ (reference sequence). Trimming at V came to 11 bases and at J to 6 bases, leaving 21 bases not matched to a gene. This CDR3 is 17 amino acids long.